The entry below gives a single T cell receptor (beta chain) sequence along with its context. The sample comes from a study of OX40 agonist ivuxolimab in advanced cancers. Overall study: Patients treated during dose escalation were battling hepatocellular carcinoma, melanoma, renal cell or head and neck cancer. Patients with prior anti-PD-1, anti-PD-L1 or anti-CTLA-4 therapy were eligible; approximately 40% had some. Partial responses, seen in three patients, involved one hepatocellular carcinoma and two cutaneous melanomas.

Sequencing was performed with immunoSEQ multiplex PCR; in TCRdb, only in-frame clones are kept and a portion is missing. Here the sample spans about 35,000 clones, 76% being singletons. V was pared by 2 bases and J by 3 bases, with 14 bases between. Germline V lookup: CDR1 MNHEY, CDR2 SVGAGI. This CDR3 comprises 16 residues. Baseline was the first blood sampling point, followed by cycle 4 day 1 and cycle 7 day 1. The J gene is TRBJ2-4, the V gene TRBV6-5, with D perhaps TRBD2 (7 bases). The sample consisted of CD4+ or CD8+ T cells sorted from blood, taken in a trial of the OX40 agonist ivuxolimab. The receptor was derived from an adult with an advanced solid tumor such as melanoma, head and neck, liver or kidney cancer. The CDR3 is CASSYAGARGKNIQYF. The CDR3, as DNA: TGTGCCAGCAGTTACGCGGGGGCGCGGGGCAAAAACATTCAGTACTTC.